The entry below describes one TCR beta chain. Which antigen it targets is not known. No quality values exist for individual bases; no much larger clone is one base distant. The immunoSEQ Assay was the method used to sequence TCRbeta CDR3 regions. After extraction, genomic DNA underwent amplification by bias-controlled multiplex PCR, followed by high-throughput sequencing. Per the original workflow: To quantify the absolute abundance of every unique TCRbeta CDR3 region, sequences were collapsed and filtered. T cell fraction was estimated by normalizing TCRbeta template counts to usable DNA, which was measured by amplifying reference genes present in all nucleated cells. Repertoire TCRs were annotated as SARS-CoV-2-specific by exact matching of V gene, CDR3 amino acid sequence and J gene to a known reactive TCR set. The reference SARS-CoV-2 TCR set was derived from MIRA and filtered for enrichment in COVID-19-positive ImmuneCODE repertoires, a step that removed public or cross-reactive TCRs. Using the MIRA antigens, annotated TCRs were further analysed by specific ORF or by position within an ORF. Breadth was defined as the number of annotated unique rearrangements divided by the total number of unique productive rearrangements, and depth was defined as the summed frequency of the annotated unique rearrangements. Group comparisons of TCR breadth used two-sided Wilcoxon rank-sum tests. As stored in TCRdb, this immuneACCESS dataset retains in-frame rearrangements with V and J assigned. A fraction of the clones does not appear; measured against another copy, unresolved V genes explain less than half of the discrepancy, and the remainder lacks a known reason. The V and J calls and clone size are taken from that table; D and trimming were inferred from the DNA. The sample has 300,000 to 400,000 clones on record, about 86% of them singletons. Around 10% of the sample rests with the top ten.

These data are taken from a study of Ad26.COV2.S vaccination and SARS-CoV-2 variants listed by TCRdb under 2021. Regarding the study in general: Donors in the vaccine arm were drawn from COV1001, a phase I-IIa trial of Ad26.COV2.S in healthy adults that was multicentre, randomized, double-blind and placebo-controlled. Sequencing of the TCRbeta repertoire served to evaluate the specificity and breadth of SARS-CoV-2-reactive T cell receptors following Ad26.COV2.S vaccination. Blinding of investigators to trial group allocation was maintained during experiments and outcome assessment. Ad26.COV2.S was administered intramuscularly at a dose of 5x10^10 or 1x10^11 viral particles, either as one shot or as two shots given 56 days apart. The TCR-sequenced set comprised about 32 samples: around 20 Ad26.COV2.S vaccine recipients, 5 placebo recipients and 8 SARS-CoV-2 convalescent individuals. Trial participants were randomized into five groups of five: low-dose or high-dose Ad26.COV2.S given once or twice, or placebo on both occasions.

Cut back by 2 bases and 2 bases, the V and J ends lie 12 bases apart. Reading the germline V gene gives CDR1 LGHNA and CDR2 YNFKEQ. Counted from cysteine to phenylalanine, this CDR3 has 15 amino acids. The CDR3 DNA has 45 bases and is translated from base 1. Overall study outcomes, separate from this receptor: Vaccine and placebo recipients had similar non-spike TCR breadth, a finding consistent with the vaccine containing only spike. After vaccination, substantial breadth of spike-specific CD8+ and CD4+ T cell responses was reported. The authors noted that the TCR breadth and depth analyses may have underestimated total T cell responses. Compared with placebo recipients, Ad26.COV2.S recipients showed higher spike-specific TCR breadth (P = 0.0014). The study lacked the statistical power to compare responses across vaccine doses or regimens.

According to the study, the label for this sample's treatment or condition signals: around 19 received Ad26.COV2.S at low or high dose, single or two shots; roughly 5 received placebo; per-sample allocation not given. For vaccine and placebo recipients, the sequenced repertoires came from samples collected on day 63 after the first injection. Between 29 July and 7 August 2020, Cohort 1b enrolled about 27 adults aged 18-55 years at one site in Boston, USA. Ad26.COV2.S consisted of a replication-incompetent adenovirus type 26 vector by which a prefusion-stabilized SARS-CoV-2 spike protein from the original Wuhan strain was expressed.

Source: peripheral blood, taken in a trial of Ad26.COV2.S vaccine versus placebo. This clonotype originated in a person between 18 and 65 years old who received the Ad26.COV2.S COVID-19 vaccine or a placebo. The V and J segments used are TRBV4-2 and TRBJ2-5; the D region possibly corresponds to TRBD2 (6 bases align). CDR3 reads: CASSQRTGGQETQYF. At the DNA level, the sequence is TGTGCCAGCAGCCAACGTACAGGAGGGCAAGAGACCCAGTACTTC.